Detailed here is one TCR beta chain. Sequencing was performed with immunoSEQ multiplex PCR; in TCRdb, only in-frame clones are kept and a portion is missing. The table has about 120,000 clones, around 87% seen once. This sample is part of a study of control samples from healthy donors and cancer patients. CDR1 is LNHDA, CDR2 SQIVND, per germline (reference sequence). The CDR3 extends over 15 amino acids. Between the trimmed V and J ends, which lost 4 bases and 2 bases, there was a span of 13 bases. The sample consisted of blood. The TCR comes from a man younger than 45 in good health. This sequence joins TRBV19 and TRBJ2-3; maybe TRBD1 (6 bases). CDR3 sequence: CASSRTDFTTDTQYF. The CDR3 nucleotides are TGTGCCAGTAGTAGGACAGACTTCACCACAGATACGCAGTATTTT.